This T cell receptor (beta chain) was profiled in a study of T-cell reconstitution after alpha-beta-depleted transplantation in children. In its sample, this clonotype was seen many times. The CDR3 consists of 14 residues. V shed 6 bases, J shed 6 bases, and the junction held 5 bases outside the gene matches. It was with unique molecular identifiers that the TCRbeta library was prepared. TCRdb re-derived calls from the PCR reads in MiXCR, one entry per CDR3 protein. Here the sample spans about 400,000 distinct CDR3 sequences, approximately 12% being singletons. The chain uses TRBV12-3 or TRBV12-4 and TRBJ1-2, with 12 bases matching TRBD1. Sequencing used PBMCs, obtained from the stem cell graft. The sequence was collected from a human donor who donated a stem cell graft to a child with Fanconi anemia. CDR3 sequence (DNA): TGTGCCAGCAGCCCGGGGACAGGGGGCGATGGCTACACCTTC. Protein sequence: CASSPGTGGDGYTF.